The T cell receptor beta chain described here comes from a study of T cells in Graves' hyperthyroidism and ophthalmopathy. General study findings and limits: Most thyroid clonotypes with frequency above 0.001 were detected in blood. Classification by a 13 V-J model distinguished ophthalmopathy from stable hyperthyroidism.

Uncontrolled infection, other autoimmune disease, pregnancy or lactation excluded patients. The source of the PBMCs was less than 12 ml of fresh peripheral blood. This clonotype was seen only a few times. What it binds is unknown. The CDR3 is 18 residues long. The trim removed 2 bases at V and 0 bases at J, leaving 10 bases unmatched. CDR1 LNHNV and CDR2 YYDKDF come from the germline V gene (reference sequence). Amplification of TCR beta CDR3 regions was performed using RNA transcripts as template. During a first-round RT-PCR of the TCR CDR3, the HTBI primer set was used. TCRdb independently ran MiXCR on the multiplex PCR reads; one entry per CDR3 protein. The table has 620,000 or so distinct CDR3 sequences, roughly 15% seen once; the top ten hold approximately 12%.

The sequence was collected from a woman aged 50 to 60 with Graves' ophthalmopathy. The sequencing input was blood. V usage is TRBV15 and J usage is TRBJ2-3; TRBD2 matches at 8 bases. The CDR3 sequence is CATSRSRGGGTSTDTQYF. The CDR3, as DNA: TGTGCCACCAGCAGATCCCGGGGGGGGGGGACCAGCACAGATACGCAGTATTTT.